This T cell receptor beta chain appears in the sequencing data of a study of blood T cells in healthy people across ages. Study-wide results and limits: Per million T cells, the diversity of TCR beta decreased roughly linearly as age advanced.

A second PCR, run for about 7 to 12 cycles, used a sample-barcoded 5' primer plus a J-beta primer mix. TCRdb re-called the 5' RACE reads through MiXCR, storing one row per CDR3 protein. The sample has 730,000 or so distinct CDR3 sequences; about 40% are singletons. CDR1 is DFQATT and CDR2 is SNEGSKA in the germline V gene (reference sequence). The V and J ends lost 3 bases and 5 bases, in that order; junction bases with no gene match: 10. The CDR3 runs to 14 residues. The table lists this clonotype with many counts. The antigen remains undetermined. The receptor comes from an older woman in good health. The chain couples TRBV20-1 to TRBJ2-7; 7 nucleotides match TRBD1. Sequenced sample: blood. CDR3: CSARKVGTVDEQYF. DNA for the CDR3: TGCAGTGCTAGGAAGGTCGGGACAGTGGACGAGCAGTACTTC.